This T cell receptor (beta chain) derives from a study of multiple sclerosis patients with progressive multifocal leukoencephalopathy. Study conclusions and caveats: PML-onset expanded TRB clones were detectable before and during natalizumab therapy.

As for time point: around 13 months of natalizumab therapy. T1 marks 6 months and T2 marks 12 months of natalizumab therapy. As to this clone: Its antigen is unknown.

The CDR3 runs to 13 residues. Unmatched junction bases numbered 2, after V lost 5 bases and J lost 7 bases. The germline V gene has CDR1 LNHDA and CDR2 SQIVND (reference sequence). TCRdb keeps only in-frame clones here, not all; method: immunoSEQ multiplex PCR. This table has 30,000 or so clones, around 89% appearing once. The J gene is TRBJ1-5, the V gene TRBV19; 10 nucleotides align to TRBD1. The sequencing used PBMCs, collected from a patient treated with natalizumab. The clonotype comes from a human donor with multiple sclerosis. The CDR3 DNA sequence: TGTGCCAGTAGTGGACAGGGGGTCCAGCCCCAGCATTTT. It is translated as CASSGQGVQPQHF.